These 21 T cell receptor beta chains were all obtained from the same sample, sequenced in a study of blood T cell repertoires in COVID-19. Produced via immunoSEQ multiplex PCR; TCRdb's table is partial and in-frame only. This sample yields some 180,000 clones, of which over 80% are seen a single time; around 7% belongs to the top ten. Sequences were obtained from peripheral blood. These receptor sequences come from a woman in her 40s with COVID-19, enrolled during active disease.

The V and J genes are TRBV3-1 (or the pseudogene TRBV3-2) and TRBJ1-6; D possibly corresponds to TRBD1 (5 bases). The V gene lost 0 bases and the J gene lost 7 bases, with 7 bases spanning the gap. The CDR3 loop spans 14 amino acids. Germline CDR1 is LGHDT and CDR2 is YNNKEL (reference sequence). DNA for the CDR3: TGTGCCAGCAGCCAAGATGGGGCGAATTCACCCCTCCACTTT. Translated, it gives CASSQDGANSPLHF.

This clone showed up just once. The chain recombines TRBV5-5 with TRBJ1-5, with TRBD1 as a possible D gene (6 bases). From germline, CDR1 is SGHKS and CDR2 YYEKEE (reference sequence). Trimming pared 5 bases from V and 4 bases from J, leaving 13 bases between. The CDR3 contains 14 residues. In DNA, the CDR3 is TGTGCCAGCAGACCCGCAGGGGTGAATCAGCCCCAGCATTTT. It specifies CASRPAGVNQPQHF. Variable domain in full (rest from reference TRBV5-5 and TRBJ1-5): DAGVTQSPTHLIKTRGQQVTLRCSPISGHKSVSWYQQVLGQGPQFIFQYYEKEERGRGNFPDRFSARQFPNYSSELNVNALLLGDSALYLCASRPAGVNQPQHFGDGTRLSIL.

This clone was seen a few times. This chain links TRBV27 with TRBJ1-1, with unresolved D. The CDR3 spans 15 residues. V lost 5 bases and J 0 bases, leaving 13 bases between the germline ends. CDR1 is MNHEY and CDR2 is SMNVEV in the germline V gene (reference sequence). The CDR3 reads CASSASGFMNTEAFF. In DNA form, the CDR3 reads TGTGCCAGCAGTGCCTCAGGATTTATGAACACTGAAGCTTTCTTT.

The chain carries TRBV7-9 and TRBJ2-1; maybe TRBD2 (5 bases). The CDR3 runs to 12 residues. V lost 5 bases, J lost 9 bases, and 11 bases lay in between. Germline assignment: CDR1 SEHNR and CDR2 FQNEAQ (reference sequence). CDR3 sequence reads: CASSERGTEQFF. The CDR3 bases are TGTGCCAGCAGCGAACGGGGTACTGAGCAGTTCTTC.

This chain uses TRBV5-1 with TRBJ2-7, with TRBD1 as a possible D gene (6 bases). Trimming took off 2 bases at V and 3 bases at J, with 12 bases between the two ends. The CDR3 has 14 amino acids. Per the germline V gene, CDR1 is SGHRS and CDR2 is YFSETQ. CDR3 nucleotides: TGCGCCAGCAGCTTCGGACAGCCCTTCTACGAGCAGTACTTC. Translating it yields CASSFGQPFYEQYF. The full variable domain, completed using reference TRBV5-1 and TRBJ2-7, is KAGVTQTPRYLIKTRGQQVTLSCSPISGHRSVSWYQQTPGQGLQFLFEYFSETQRNKGNFPGRFSGRQFSNSRSEMNVSTLELGDSALYLCASSFGQPFYEQYFGPGTRLTVT.

The V gene is TRBV2, the J gene TRBJ1-4, with TRBD1 identical over 10 bases. Germline V lookup: CDR1 SNHLY, CDR2 FYNNEI. V trimming: 10 bases; J trimming: 2 bases; junction bases outside the gene matches: 10. The CDR3 totals 16 residues. Written as DNA, the CDR3 is TGTGCCACCAATCGGGACAGGGGTTCGACTAATGAAAAACTGTTTTTT. It codes for CATNRDRGSTNEKLFF.

The chain recombines TRBV7-9 with TRBJ2-5; D unresolved. Per germline, CDR1 SEHNR and CDR2 FQNEAQ (reference sequence). This CDR3 is 15 amino acids long. Trimming stripped 5 bases from V and 4 bases from J, with 17 bases between. The CDR3 region has the DNA TGTGCCAGCAGCCTGACCCGACTCGTTCGAGAGACCCAGTACTTC. As protein: CASSLTRLVRETQYF.

The chain links TRBV5-5 to TRBJ1-3; no reliable D call. The CDR3 runs to 15 residues. V was cut by 4 bases and J by 0 bases, with 11 bases left in between. Per the germline V gene, CDR1 is SGHKS and CDR2 is YYEKEE (reference sequence). In nucleotides, the CDR3 is TGTGCCAGCAGCCCAACAGTGACCTCTGGAAACACCATATATTTT. The encoded protein is CASSPTVTSGNTIYF.

The chain uses TRBV14 and TRBJ2-3, with D perhaps TRBD2 (6 bases). Between the trimmed V and J ends, which lost 0 bases and 3 bases, there was a span of 13 bases. This CDR3 has 16 residues. Germline CDR1 reads SGHDN; CDR2 reads FVKESK. CDR3: CASSQDLGGGTDTQYF. For the CDR3, the DNA is TGTGCCAGCAGCCAAGATTTGGGGGGAGGAACAGATACGCAGTATTTT.

The CDR3 here is CASSSQGNYGYTF. In nucleotides, the CDR3 is TGTGCCAGCAGTTCACAGGGGAACTATGGCTACACCTTC. V gene TRBV27 combines with J gene TRBJ1-2; 7 nucleotides line up with TRBD1. Germline V gives CDR1 MNHEY, CDR2 SMNVEV (reference sequence). The ends lost 4 bases at V and 2 bases at J; junction bases unmatched: 1. The CDR3 is made up of 13 amino acids.

The chain combines TRBV29-1 with TRBJ1-4; D uncertain. From germline, CDR1 is SQVTM and CDR2 ANQGSEA. V was trimmed by 5 bases and J by 8 bases, leaving 15 bases between them. There are 13 residues in the CDR3. CDR3 protein: CSVPSGGKEKLFF. The CDR3 nucleotides read TGCAGCGTTCCGAGCGGAGGAAAAGAAAAACTGTTTTTT. The whole variable domain, remainder taken from reference TRBV29-1 and TRBJ1-4, is SAVISQKPSRDICQRGTSLTIQCQVDSQVTMMFWYRQQPGQSLTLIATANQGSEATYESGFVIDKFPISRPNLTFSTLTVSNMSPEDSSIYLCSVPSGGKEKLFFGSGTQLSVL.

This clone was found a few times. The chain joins TRBV19 to TRBJ1-5; D not resolved. CDR3 length equals 15 residues. Trimming cost V 7 bases and J 2 bases, with 15 bases left between them. CDR1 and CDR2 (germline): LNHDA, SQIVND (reference sequence). In DNA form, the CDR3 reads TGTGCCAGTAAGGAACGGGGAGTGGGCAATCAGCCCCAGCATTTT. Protein sequence: CASKERGVGNQPQHF.

V usage is TRBV6-4 and J usage is TRBJ2-7; D perhaps matches TRBD1 (5 bases). Germline lookup yields CDR1 MRHNA and CDR2 SNTAGT. Trimming left V 3 bases short and J 2 bases short, with 8 bases between. CDR3 length: 13 residues. CDR3 in amino acids: CASSEGPTYEQYF. The CDR3 coding sequence is TGTGCCAGCAGTGAGGGGCCAACCTACGAGCAGTACTTC.

This chain joins TRBV20-1 and TRBJ1-5, with a weak D call TRBD1 (6 bases). The germline V and J ends were trimmed by 5 bases and 6 bases, with 14 bases remaining between them. CDR3 size: 13 residues. Germline V lookup: CDR1 DFQATT, CDR2 SNEGSKA (reference sequence). Written as DNA, the CDR3 is TGCAGTGCTGGTGGACAGCCTTCTCAGCCCCAGCATTTT. Translating gives CSAGGQPSQPQHF.

V usage is TRBV10-3 and J usage is TRBJ2-3; D may be TRBD2 (5 bases). V was clipped by 11 bases and J by 3 bases, with 12 bases between them. This CDR3 comprises 12 residues. Looked up from germline, CDR1 is ENHRY and CDR2 is SYGVKD. CDR3 bases: TGTGCCCATGGAGAGGGAACAGATACGCAGTATTTT. Protein product: CAHGEGTDTQYF.

This sequence joins TRBV12-3 or TRBV12-4 and TRBJ2-2; no clear D gene. Trimming removed 5 bases at V and 4 bases at J, with 8 bases between. This CDR3 comprises 13 residues. As DNA, the CDR3 is TGTGCCAGCAGTCTAGACGGCACCGGGGAGCTGTTTTTT. Residues: CASSLDGTGELFF.

The chain joins TRBV3-1 (or the pseudogene TRBV3-2) to TRBJ1-2, with D tentatively TRBD1 (6 bases). CDR1 and CDR2 from the germline V gene are LGHDT and YNNKEL (reference sequence). Between the trimmed V and J ends, which lost 1 base and 4 bases, there was a span of 16 bases. This CDR3 contains 16 residues. The CDR3 region is CASSQGSDSTVYGYTF. CDR3 in DNA: TGTGCCAGCAGCCAAGGTTCGGACAGCACTGTCTATGGCTACACCTTC.

This rearrangement joins TRBV28 to TRBJ1-6; 7 nucleotides match TRBD1. The trim removed 6 bases at V and 1 base at J, leaving 15 bases unmatched. Looked up from germline, CDR1 is MDHEN and CDR2 is SYDVKM. The CDR3 extends over 19 amino acids. CDR3 in amino acids: CASSDQGVKMGSYNSPLHF. In nucleotides, the CDR3 is TGTGCCAGCAGCGATCAGGGGGTGAAAATGGGATCCTATAATTCACCCCTCCACTTT.

The gene calls are TRBV27 and TRBJ2-1; TRBD1 is a possible D gene (5 bases). The germline V gene encodes CDR1 MNHEY and CDR2 SMNVEV (reference sequence). The CDR3 has 14 residues. Trimming removed 3 bases at V and 3 bases at J, with 9 bases between. CDR3 nucleotide sequence: TGTGCCAGCAGTTTCCCAGGGATCTACAATGAGCAGTTCTTC. It codes for CASSFPGIYNEQFF.

The chain recombines TRBV5-1 with TRBJ2-7, with a weak D call TRBD1 (8 bases). The CDR3 is 14 residues long. Trimming left V 4 bases short and J 2 bases short, with 13 bases between. The germline CDR1 and CDR2 sequences are SGHRS and YFSETQ. The CDR3 DNA reads as TGCGCCAGCAGCAGCGGGACAGGTGCCTACGAGCAGTACTTC. It specifies CASSSGTGAYEQYF.

This clone appeared a single time. The rearrangement links TRBV28 to TRBJ1-4; 10 nucleotides line up with TRBD1. After removal of 6 bases from V and 8 bases from J, the junction contained 9 bases not matched to a gene. This CDR3 is built from 15 residues. CDR1 MDHEN and CDR2 SYDVKM come from the germline V gene. This CDR3 is CASSLPGTGEEKLFF. The CDR3 DNA follows: TGTGCCAGCAGCCTACCCGGGACAGGGGAAGAAAAACTGTTTTTT.